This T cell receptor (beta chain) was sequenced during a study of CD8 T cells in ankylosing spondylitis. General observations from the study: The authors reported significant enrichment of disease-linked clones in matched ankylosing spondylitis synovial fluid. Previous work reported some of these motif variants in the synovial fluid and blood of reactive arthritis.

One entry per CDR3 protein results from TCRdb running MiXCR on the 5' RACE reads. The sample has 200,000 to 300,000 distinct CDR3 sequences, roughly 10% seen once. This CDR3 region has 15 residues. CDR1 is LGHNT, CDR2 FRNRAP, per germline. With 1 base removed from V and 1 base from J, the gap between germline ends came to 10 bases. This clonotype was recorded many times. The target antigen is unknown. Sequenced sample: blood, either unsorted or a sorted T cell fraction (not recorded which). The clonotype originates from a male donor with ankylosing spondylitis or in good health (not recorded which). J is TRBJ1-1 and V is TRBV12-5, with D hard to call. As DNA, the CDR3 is TGTGCTAGTGGTTTGGAGGCGGTGAAGAACACTGAAGCTTTCTTT. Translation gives CASGLEAVKNTEAFF.